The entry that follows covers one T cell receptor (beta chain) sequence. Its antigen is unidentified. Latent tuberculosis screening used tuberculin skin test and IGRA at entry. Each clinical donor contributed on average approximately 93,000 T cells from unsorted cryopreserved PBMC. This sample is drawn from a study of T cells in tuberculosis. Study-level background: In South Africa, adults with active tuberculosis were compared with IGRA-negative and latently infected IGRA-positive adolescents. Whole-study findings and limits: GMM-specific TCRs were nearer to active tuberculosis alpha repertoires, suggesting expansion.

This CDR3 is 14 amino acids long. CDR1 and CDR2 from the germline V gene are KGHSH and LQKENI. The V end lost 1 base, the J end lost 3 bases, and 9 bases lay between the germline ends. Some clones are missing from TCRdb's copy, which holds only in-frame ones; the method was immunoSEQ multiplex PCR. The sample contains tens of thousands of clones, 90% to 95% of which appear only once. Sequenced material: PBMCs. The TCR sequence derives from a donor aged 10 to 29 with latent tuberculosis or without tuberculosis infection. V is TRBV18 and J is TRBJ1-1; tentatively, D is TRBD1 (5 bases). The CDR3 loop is CASSPLGGDTEAFF. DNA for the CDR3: TGTGCCAGCTCACCACTGGGAGGGGACACTGAAGCTTTCTTT. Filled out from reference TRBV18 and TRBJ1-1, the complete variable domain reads NAGVMQNPRHLVRRRGQEARLRCSPMKGHSHVYWYRQLPEEGLKFMVYLQKENIIDESGMPKERFSAEFPKEGPSILRIQQVVRGDSAAYFCASSPLGGDTEAFFGQGTRLTVV.